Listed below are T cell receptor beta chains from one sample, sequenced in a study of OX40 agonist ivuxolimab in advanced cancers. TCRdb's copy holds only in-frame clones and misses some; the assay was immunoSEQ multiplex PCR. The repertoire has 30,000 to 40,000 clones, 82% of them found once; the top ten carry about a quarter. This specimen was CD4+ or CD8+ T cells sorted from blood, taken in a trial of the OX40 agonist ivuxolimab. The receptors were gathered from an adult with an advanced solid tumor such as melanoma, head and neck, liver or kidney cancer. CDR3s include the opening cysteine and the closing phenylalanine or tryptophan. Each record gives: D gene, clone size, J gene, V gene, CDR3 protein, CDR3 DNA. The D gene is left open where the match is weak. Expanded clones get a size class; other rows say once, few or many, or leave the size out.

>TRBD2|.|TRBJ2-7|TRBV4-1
CASSQAGGSYEQYF
TGCGCCAGCAGCCAAGCGGGAGGCTCCTACGAGCAGTACTTC
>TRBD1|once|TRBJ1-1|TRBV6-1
CASRYRGNTEAFF
TGTGCCAGCAGGTACAGGGGGAACACTGAAGCTTTCTTT
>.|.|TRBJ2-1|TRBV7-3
CASSLFGNEQFF
TGTGCCAGCAGCTTATTCGGCAATGAGCAGTTCTTC
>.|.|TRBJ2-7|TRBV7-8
CASSYSATYEQYF
TGTGCCAGCAGCTACAGCGCGACTTACGAGCAGTACTTC
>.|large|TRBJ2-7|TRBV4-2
CASSQEGPSESSYEQYF
TGTGCCAGCAGCCAAGAAGGCCCTTCCGAAAGCTCCTACGAGCAGTACTTC
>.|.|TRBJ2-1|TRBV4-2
CASSQVGYNEQFF
TGTGCCAGCAGCCAAGTGGGTTACAATGAGCAGTTCTTC
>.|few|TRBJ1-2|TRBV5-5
CASSLLPGENHGYTF
TGTGCCAGCAGCTTGTTGCCGGGGGAGAATCATGGCTACACCTTC
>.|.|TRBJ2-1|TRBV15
CATSRGGPGYPGNEQFF
TGTGCCACCAGCAGAGGAGGGCCGGGATACCCGGGCAATGAGCAGTTCTTC
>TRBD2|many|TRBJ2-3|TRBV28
CASKGTSVTDTQYF
TGTGCCAGCAAGGGGACTAGCGTTACAGATACGCAGTATTTT
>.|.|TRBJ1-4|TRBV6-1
CASSEGGENEKLFF
TGTGCCAGCAGTGAGGGGGGAGAGAATGAAAAACTGTTTTTT